This TCR beta chain is from a study of blood T cell repertoires in COVID-19. Across the whole study: Some COVID-19 samples were acute and others convalescent; all came from the United States, Italy and Spain. In each case, the material was cDNA or gDNA derived from T cells, B-cell-depleted T cells, or PBMCs.

This CDR3 region has 13 residues. Trimming removed 3 bases from V and 6 bases from J, with 11 bases in between. Germline loops: CDR1 MNHEY, CDR2 SMNVEV (reference sequence). Original handling: Amplification with reference gene primers provided the estimates of nucleated cell counts. Clones were sequenced by immunoSEQ multiplex PCR, and TCRdb holds only the in-frame ones, with some missing. V, J and clone size derive from that table, while D and trimming were established from the DNA sequence. This sample yields some 210,000 clones, of which around 91% are seen a single time; 4% to 6% belongs to the top ten.

The receptor was derived from a woman aged 35 to 49 with acute or convalescent COVID-19. The chain combines TRBV27 with TRBJ1-2, with D unclear. Sequenced: peripheral blood. CDR3 nucleotides: TGTGCCAGCAGTTTTGTCTCCGGGAATGGCTACACCTTC. Translating it yields CASSFVSGNGYTF.